This T cell receptor beta chain was documented in a study of blood T cell repertoires in COVID-19. TCRdb keeps only in-frame clones here, not all; method: immunoSEQ multiplex PCR. The data hold about 260,000 clones, with around nine tenths observed a single time. V shed 5 bases, J shed 9 bases, and the junction held 13 bases outside the gene matches. This CDR3 is 17 amino acids long. CDR1 SGHAT and CDR2 FQNNGV come from the germline V gene. The sequence derives from a young man with active or convalescent COVID-19. Sequenced: peripheral blood. The V gene is TRBV11-2, the J gene TRBJ2-1, with TRBD2 identical over 13 bases. CDR3 sequence (DNA): TGTGCCAGCAGCAAAAATCCGGGACTAGCGGGGTACGGTGAGCAGTTCTTC. It is translated as CASSKNPGLAGYGEQFF.